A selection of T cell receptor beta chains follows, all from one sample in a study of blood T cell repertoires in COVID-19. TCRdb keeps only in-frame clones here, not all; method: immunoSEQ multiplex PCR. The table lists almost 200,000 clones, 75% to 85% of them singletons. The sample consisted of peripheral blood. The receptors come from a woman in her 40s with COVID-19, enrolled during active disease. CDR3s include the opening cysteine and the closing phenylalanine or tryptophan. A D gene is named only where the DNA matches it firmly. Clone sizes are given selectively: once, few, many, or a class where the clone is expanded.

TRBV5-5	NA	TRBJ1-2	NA	CASTTAREDDGYTF	TGTGCCAGCACCACAGCCCGGGAGGACGATGGCTACACCTTC
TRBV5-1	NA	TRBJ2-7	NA	CASSPRDTRLEQYF	TGCGCCAGCAGCCCCCGGGACACCCGTTTAGAGCAGTACTTC
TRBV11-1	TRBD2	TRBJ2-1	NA	CASSLGGLANEQFF	TGTGCCAGCAGCTTGGGGGGACTAGCTAATGAGCAGTTCTTC
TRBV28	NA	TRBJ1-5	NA	CASSSRTVYQPQHF	TGTGCCAGCAGTTCCCGGACAGTTTATCAGCCCCAGCATTTT
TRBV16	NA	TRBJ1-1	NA	CASSLTPQGNTEAFF	TGTGCCAGCAGCCTTACTCCGCAGGGAAACACTGAAGCTTTCTTT
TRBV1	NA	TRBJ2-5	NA	CTSSQDNHEAGGPQETQYF	TGCACCAGCAGCCAAGATAACCATGAAGCGGGAGGCCCCCAAGAGACCCAGTACTTC
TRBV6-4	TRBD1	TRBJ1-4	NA	CASTQEAGGQKLFF	TGTGCCAGCACCCAAGAGGCAGGGGGTCAAAAACTGTTTTTT
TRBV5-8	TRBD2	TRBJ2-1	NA	CASSLAGGNNEQFF	TGTGCCAGCAGCCTAGCGGGGGGCAACAATGAGCAGTTCTTC
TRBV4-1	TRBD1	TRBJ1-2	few	CASRPGQGIGYTF	TGCGCCAGCAGACCGGGACAGGGAATCGGCTACACCTTC
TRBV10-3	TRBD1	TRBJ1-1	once	CATCGDRMNTEAFF	TGTGCCACCTGTGGGGACAGAATGAACACTGAAGCTTTCTTT
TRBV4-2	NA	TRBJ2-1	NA	CASSQEVGRVGNEQFF	TGTGCCAGCAGCCAAGAGGTCGGCAGGGTGGGCAATGAGCAGTTCTTC
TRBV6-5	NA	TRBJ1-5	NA	CASSRGDQPQHF	TGTGCCAGCAGCCGAGGTGATCAGCCCCAGCATTTT